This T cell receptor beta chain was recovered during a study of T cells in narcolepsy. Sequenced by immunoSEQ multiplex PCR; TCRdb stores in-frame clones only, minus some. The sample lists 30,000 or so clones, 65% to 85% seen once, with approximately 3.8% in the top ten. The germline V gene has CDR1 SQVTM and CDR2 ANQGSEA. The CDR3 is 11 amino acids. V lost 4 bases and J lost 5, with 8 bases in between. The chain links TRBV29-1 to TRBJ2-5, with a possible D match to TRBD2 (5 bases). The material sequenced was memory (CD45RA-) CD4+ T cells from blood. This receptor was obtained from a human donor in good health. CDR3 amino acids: CSVGIAETQYF. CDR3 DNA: TGCAGCGTTGGGATAGCGGAGACCCAGTACTTC.